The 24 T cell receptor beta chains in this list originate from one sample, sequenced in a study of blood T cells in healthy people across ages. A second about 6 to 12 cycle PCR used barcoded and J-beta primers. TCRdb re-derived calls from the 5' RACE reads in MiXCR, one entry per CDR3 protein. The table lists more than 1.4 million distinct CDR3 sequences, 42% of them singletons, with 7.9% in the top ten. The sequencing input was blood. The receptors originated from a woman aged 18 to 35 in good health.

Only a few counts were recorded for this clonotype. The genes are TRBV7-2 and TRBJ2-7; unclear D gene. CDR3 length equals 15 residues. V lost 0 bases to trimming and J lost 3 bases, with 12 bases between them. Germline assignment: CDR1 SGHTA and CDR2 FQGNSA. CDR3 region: CASSLASGPHYEQYF. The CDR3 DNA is TGTGCCAGCAGCTTAGCGTCAGGTCCTCACTACGAGCAGTACTTC.

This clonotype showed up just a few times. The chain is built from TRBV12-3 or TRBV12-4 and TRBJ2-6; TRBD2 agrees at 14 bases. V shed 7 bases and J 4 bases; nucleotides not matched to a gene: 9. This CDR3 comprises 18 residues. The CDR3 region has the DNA TGTGCCAGCACCCCAGGACTAGCGGGAGGTCCAGGGGCCAACGTCCTGACTTTC. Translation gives CASTPGLAGGPGANVLTF.

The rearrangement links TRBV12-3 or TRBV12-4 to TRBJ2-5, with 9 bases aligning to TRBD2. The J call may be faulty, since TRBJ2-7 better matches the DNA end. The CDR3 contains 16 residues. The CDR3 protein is CASSPSVGSGSREQYF. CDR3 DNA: TGTGCCAGCAGCCCTTCGGTGGGTAGCGGGAGTCGCGAGCAGTACTTC.

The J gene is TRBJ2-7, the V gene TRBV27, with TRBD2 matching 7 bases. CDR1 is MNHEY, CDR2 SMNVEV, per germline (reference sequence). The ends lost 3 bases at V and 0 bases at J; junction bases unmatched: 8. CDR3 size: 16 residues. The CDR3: CASSFSGLLSSYEQYF. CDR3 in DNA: TGTGCCAGCAGTTTTAGCGGGCTTTTGAGCTCCTACGAGCAGTACTTC.

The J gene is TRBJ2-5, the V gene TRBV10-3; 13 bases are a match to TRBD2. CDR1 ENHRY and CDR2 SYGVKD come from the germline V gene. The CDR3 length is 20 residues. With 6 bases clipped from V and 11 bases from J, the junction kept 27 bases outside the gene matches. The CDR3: CAIRSPKGLAGTKLRGEQYF. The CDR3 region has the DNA TGTGCCATCAGGTCACCCAAGGGACTAGCGGGAACGAAGCTTAGGGGTGAGCAGTACTTC.

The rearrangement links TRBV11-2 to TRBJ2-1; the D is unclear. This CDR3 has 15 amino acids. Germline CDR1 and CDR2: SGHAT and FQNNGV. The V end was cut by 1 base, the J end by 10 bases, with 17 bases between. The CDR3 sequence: CASSLGVTASYEQFF. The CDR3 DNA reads TGTGCCAGCAGCTTAGGTGTGACTGCCTCCTACGAGCAGTTCTTC.

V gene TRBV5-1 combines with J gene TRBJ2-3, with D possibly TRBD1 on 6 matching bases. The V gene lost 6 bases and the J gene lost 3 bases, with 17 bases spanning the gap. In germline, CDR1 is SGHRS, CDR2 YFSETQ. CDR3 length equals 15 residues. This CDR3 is CASNSGQWITDTQYF. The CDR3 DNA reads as TGCGCCAGCAACTCCGGACAGTGGATTACAGATACGCAGTATTTT.

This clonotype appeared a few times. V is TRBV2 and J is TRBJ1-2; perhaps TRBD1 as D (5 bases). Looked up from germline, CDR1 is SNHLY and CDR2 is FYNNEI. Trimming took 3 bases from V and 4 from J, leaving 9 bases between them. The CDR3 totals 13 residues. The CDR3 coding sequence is TGTGCCAGCAGTGAGGGGCCGCTCTATGGCTACACCTTC. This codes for CASSEGPLYGYTF.

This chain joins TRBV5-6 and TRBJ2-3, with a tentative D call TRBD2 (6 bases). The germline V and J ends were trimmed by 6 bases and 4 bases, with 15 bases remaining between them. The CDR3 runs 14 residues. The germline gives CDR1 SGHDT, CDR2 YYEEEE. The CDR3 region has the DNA TGTGCCAGCATCAGGAGGGGCGGCGCAGATACGCAGTATTTT. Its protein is CASIRRGGADTQYF.

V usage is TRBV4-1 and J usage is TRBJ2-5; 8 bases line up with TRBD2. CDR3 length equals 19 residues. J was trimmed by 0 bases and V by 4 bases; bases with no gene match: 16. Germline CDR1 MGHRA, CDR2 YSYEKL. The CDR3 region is CASSPRGGATQPHQETQYF. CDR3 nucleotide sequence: TGCGCCAGCAGCCCACGGGGGGGAGCGACCCAGCCCCACCAAGAGACCCAGTACTTC.

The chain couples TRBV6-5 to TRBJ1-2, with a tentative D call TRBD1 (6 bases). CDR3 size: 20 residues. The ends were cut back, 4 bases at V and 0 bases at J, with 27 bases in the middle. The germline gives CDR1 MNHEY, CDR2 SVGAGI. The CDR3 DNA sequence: TGTGCCAGCAGTTCCCACGCCTCCGGACAGCGTACTAATGCTAACTATGGCTACACCTTC. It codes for CASSSHASGQRTNANYGYTF.

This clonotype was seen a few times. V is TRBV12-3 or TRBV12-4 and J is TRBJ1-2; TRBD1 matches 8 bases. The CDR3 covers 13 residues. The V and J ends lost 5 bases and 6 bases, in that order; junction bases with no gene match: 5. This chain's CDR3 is CASSPWTGNGYTF. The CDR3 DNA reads TGTGCCAGCAGTCCCTGGACAGGGAATGGCTACACCTTC.

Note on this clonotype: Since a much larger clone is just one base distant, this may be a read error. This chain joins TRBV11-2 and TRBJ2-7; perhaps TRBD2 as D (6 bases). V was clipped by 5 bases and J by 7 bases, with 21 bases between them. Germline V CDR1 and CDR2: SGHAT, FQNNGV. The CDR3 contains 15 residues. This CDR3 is CASSVGGLSYNEQYF. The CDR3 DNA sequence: TGTGCCAGCAGCGTGGGAGGCCTTTCCTACAATGAGCAGTACTTC.

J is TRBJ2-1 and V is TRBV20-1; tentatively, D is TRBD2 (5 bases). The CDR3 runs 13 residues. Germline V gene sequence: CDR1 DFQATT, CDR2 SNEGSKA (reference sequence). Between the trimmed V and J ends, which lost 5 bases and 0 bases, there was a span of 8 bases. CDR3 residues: CSAAGLSYNEQFF. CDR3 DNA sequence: TGCAGTGCTGCGGGCCTCTCCTACAATGAGCAGTTCTTC.

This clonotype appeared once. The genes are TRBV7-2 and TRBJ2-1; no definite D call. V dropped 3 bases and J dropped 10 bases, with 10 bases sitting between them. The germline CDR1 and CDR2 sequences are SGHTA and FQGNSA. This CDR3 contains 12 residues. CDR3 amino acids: CASSFSSLEQFF. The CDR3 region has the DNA TGTGCCAGCAGCTTTAGCTCACTAGAGCAGTTCTTC.

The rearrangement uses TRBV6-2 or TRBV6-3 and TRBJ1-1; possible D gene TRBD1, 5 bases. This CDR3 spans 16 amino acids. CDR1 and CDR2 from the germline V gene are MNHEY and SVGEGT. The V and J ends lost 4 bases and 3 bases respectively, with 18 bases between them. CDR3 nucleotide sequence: TGTGCCAGCAGTTTTACTCTGGGGGAGACAGACACTGAAGCTTTCTTT. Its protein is CASSFTLGETDTEAFF.

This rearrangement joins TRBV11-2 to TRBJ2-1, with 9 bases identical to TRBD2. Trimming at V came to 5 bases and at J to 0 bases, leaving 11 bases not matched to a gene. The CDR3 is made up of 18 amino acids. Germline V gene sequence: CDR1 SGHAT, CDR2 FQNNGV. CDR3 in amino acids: CASSTRGSGGYSYNEQFF. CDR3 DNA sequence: TGTGCCAGCAGCACCCGGGGTAGCGGGGGCTACTCCTACAATGAGCAGTTCTTC.

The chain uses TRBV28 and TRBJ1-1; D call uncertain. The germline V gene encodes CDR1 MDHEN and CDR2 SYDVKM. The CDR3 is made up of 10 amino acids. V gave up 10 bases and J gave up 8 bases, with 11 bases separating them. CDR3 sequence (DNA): TGTGCCACTGCCAAAAGGGAAGCTTTCTTT. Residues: CATAKREAFF.

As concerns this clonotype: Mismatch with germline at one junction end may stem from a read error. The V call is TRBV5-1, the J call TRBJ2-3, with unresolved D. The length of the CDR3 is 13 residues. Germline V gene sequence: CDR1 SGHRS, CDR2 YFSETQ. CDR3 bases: TGCGCCTGCAGCCGAGTGAGCACAGATACGCAGTATTTT. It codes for CACSRVSTDTQYF.

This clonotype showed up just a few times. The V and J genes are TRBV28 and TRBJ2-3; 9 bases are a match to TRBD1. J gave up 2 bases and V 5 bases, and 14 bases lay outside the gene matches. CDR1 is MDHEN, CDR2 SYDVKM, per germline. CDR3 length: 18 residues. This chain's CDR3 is CASSPLKPDRGFTDTQYF. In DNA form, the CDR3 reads TGTGCCAGCAGTCCCCTGAAGCCCGACAGGGGGTTCACAGATACGCAGTATTTT.

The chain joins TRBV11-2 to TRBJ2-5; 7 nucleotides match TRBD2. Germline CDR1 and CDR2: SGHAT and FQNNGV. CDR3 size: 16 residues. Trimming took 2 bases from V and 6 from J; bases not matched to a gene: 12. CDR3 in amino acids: CASSLTGGSPQKTQYF. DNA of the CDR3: TGTGCCAGCAGCTTAACCGGCGGGAGTCCTCAAAAGACCCAGTACTTC.

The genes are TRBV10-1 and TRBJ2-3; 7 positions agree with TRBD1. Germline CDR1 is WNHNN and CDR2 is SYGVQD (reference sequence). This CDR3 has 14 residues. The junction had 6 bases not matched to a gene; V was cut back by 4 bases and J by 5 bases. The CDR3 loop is CASSASRQGDTQYF. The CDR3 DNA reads TGCGCCAGCAGTGCTTCTAGACAGGGAGATACGCAGTATTTT.

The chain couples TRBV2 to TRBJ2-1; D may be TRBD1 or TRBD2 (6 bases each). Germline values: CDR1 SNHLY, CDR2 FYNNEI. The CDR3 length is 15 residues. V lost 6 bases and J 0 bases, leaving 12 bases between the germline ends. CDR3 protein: CASRKGEVSYNEQFF. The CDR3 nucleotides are TGTGCCAGCAGGAAGGGGGAGGTCTCCTACAATGAGCAGTTCTTC.

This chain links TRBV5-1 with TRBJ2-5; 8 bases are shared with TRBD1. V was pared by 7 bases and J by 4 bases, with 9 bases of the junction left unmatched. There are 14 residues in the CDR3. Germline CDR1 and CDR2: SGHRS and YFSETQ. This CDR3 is CASGRTGTRETQYF. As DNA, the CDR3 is TGCGCCAGCGGTCGGACAGGGACCCGAGAGACCCAGTACTTC.